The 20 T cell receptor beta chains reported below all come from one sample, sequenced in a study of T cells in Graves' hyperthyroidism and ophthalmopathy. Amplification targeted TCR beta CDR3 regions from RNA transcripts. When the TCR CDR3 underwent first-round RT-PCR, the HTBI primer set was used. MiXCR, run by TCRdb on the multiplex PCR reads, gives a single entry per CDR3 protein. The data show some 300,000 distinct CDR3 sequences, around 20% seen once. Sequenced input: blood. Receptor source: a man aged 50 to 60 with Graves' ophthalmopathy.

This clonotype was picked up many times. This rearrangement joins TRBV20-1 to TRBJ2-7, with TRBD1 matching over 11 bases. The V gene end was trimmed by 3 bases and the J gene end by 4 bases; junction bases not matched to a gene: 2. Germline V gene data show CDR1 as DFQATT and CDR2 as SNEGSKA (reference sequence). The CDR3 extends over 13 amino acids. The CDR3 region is CSASGQGAYEQYF. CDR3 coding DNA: TGCAGTGCTAGCGGACAGGGGGCGTACGAGCAGTACTTC.

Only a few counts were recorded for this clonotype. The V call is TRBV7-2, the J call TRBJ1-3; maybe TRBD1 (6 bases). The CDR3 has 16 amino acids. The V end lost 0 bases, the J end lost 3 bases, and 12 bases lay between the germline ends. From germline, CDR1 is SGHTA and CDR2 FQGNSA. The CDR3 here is CASSLAAGVGGNTIYF. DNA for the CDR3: TGTGCCAGCAGCTTAGCCGCAGGGGTTGGTGGAAACACCATATATTTT.

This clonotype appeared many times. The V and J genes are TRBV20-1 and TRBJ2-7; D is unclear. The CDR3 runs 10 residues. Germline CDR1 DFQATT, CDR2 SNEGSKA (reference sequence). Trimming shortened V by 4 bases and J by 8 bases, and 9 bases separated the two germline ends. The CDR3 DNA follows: TGCAGTGCTATGGGGTACCAGCAGTACTTC. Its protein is CSAMGYQQYF.

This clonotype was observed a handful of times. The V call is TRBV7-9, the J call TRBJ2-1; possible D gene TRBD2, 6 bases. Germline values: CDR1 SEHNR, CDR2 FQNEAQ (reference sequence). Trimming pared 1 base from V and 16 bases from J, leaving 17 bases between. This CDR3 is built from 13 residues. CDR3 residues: CASSLEVTAEGFF. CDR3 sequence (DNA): TGTGCCAGCAGCTTAGAAGTAACGGCGGAGGGATTCTTC.

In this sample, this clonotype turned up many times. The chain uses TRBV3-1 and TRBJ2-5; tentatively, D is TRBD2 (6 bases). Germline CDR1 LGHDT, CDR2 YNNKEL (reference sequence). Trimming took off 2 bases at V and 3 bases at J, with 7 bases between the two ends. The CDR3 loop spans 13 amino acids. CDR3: CASSQWGEETQYF. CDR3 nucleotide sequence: TGTGCCAGCAGCCAATGGGGGGAAGAGACCCAGTACTTC.

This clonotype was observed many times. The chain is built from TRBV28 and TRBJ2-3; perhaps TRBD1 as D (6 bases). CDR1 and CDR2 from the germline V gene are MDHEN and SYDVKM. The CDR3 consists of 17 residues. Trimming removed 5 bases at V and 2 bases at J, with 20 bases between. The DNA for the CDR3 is TGTGCCAGCAGTCAACTAGGGGCAGGGGTTGTCACAGATACGCAGTATTTT. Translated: CASSQLGAGVVTDTQYF.

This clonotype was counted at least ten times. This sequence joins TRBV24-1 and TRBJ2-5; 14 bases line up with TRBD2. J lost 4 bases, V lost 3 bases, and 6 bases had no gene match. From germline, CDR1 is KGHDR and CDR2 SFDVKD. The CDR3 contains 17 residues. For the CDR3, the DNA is TGTGCCACCAGTGATCCGGGACTAGCGGGAGTAGGAGAGACCCAGTACTTC. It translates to CATSDPGLAGVGETQYF.

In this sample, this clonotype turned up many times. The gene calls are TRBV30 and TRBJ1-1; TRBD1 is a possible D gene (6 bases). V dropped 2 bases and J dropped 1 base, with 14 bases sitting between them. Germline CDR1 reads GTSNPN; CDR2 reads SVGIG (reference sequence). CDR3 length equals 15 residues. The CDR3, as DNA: TGTGCCTGGAGTAATCCGGGACACTCGAACACTGAAGCTTTCTTT. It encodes CAWSNPGHSNTEAFF.

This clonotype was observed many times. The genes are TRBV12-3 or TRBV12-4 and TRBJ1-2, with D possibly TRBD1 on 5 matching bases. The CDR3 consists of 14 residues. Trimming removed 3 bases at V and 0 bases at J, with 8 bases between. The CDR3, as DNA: TGTGCCAGCAGTTTGGACACCACTAACTATGGCTACACCTTC. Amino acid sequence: CASSLDTTNYGYTF.

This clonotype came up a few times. CDR3 region: CASSLGTGLVIQYF. CDR3 nucleotide sequence: TGTGCCAGCAGTTTGGGGACAGGGCTAGTCATTCAGTACTTC. This chain uses TRBV12-3 or TRBV12-4 with TRBJ2-4, with TRBD1 matching 9 bases. Losses at the gene ends were 3 bases for V and 9 bases for J; bases not matched to a gene: 6. CDR3 length: 14 amino acids.

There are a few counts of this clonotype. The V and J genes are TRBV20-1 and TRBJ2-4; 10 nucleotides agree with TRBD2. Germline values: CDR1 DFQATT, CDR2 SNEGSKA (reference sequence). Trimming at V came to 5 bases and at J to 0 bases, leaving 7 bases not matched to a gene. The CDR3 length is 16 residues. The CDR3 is CSASTSGRGAKNIQYF. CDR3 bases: TGCAGTGCTTCAACAAGCGGGAGGGGAGCCAAAAACATTCAGTACTTC.

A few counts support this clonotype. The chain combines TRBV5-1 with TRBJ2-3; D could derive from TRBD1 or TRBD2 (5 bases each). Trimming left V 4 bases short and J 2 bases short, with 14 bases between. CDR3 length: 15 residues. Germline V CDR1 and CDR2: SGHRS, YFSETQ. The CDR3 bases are TGCGCCAGCAGCAGGGGCGGGCATAACACAGATACGCAGTATTTT. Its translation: CASSRGGHNTDTQYF.

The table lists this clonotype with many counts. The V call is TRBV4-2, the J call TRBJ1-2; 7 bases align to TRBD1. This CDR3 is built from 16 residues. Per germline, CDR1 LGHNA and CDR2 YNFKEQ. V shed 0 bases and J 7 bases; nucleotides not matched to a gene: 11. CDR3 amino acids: CASSQDLSRQGSGYTF. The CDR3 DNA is TGTGCCAGCAGCCAAGATTTGTCCCGACAGGGCAGTGGCTACACCTTC.

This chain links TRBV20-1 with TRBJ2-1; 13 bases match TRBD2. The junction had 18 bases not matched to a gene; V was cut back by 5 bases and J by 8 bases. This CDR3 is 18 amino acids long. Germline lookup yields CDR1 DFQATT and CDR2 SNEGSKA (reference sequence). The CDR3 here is CSASGVTGTSGVVDEQFF. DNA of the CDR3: TGCAGTGCTTCGGGCGTTACCGGGACTAGCGGGGTCGTCGATGAGCAGTTCTTC.

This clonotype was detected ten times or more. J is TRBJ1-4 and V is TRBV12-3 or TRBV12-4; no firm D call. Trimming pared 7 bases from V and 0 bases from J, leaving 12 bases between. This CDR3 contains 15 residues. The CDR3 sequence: CASTPGHATNEKLFF. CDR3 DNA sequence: TGTGCCAGCACTCCAGGCCATGCAACTAATGAAAAACTGTTTTTT.

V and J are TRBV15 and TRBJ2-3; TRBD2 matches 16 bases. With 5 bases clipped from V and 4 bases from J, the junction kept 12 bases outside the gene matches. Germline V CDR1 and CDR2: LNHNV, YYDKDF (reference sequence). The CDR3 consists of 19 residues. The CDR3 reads CATSPPGLAGGFSSDTQYF. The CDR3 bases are TGTGCCACCAGCCCCCCGGGACTAGCGGGAGGGTTCAGTTCAGATACGCAGTATTTT.

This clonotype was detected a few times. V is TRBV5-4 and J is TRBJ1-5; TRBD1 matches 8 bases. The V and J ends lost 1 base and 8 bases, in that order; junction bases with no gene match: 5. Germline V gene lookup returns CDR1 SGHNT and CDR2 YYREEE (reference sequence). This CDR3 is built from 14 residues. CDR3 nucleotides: TGTGCCAGCAGCTTGCAGGGGGCCCCGGAGCCCCAGCATTTT. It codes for CASSLQGAPEPQHF.

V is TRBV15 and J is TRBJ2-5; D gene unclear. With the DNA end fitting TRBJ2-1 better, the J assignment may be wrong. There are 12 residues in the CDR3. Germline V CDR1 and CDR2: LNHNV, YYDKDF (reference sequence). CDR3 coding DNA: TGTGCCACCAGCCGGGCACAAGAGACCCAGTTCTTC. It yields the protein CATSRAQETQFF.

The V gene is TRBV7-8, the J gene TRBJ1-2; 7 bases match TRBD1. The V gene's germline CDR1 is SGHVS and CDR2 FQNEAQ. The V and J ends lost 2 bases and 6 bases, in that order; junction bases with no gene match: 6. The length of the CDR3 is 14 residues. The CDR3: CASSLNTGVDGYTF. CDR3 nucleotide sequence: TGTGCCAGCAGCTTAAATACAGGGGTCGATGGCTACACCTTC. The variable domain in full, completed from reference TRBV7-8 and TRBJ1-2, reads GAGVSQSPRYKVAKRGQDVALRCDPISGHVSLFWYQQALGQGPEFLTYFQNEAQLDKSGLPSDRFFAERPEGSVSTLKIQRTQQEDSAVYLCASSLNTGVDGYTFGSGTRLTVV.

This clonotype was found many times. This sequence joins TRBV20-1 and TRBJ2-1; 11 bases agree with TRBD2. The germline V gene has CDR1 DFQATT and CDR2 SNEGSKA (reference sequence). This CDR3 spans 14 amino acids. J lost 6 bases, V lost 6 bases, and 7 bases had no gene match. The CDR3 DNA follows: TGCAGTGCATCAACTAGCGGGAGTTTCAATGAGCAGTTCTTC. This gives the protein CSASTSGSFNEQFF.